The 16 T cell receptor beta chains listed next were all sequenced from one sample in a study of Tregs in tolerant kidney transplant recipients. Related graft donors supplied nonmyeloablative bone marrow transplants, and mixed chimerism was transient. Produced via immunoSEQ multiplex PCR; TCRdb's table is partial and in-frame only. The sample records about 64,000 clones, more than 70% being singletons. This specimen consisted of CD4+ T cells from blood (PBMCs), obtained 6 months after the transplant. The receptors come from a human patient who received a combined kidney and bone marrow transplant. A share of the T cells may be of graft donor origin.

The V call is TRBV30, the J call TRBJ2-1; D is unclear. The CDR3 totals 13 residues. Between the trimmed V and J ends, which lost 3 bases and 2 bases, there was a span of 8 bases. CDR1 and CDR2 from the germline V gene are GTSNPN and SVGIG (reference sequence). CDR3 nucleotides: TGTGCCTGGAGCCCTTTAGCCTACAATGAGCAGTTCTTC. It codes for CAWSPLAYNEQFF.

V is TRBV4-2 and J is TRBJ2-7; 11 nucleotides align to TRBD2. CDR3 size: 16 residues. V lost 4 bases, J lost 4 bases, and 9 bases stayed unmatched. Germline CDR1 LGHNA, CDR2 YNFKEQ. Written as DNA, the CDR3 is TGTGCCAGCAGCCTCTCGACTAGCGGGACCTTATACGAGCAGTACTTC. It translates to CASSLSTSGTLYEQYF.

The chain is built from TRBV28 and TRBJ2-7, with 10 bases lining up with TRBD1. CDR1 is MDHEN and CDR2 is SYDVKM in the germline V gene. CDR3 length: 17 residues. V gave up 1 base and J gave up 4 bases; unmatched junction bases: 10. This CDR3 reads CASSLLVGQGDIYEQYF. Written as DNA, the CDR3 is TGTGCCAGCAGTTTATTAGTAGGACAGGGGGATATTTACGAGCAGTACTTC.

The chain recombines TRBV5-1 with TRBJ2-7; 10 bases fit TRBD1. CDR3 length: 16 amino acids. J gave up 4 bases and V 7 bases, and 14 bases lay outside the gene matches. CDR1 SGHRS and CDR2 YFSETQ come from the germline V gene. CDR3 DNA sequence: TGCGCCAGCCATTGGGGGCTCGGGACAGGGGAATACGAGCAGTACTTC. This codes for CASHWGLGTGEYEQYF.

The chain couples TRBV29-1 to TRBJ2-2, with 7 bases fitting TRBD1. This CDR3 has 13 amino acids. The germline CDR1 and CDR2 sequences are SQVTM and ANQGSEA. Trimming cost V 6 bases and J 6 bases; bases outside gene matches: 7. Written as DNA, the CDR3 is TGCAGCGTCGAGACAGGGTGGCCCGGGGAGCTGTTTTTT. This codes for CSVETGWPGELFF.

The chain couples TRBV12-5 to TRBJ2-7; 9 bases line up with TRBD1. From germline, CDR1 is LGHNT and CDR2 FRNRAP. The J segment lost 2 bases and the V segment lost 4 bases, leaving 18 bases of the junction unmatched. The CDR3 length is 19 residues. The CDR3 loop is CASGWQGTGIQSVPYEQYF. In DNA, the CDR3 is TGTGCTAGTGGTTGGCAGGGGACAGGGATACAAAGCGTTCCCTACGAGCAGTACTTC.

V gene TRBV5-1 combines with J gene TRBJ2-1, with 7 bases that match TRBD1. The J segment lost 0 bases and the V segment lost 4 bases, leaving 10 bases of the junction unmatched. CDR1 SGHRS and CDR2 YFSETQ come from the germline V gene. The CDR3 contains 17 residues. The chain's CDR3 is CASSLDRVLSSYNEQFF. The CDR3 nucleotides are TGCGCCAGCAGCCTAGACAGGGTCTTAAGCTCCTACAATGAGCAGTTCTTC. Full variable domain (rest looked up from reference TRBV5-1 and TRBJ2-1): KAGVTQTPRYLIKTRGQQVTLSCSPISGHRSVSWYQQTPGQGLQFLFEYFSETQRNKGNFPGRFSGRQFSNSRSEMNVSTLELGDSALYLCASSLDRVLSSYNEQFFGPGTRLTVL.

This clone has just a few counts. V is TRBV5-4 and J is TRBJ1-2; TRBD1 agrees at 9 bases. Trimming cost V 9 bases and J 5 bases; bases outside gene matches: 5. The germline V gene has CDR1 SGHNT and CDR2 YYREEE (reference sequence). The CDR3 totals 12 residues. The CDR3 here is CATRTGVYGYTF. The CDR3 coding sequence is TGTGCCACTAGGACAGGGGTTTATGGCTACACCTTC.

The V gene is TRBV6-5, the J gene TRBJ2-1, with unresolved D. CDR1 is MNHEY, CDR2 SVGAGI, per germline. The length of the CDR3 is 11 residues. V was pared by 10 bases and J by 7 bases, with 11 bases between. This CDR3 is CATSRVNEQFF. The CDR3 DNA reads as TGTGCCACTTCCCGGGTAAATGAGCAGTTCTTC.

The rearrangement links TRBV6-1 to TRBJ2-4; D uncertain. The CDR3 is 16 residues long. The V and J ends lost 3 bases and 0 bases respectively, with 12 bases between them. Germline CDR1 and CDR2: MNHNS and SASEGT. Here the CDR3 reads CASSDRPGIAKNIQYF. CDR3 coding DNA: TGTGCCAGCAGTGACCGCCCAGGTATAGCCAAAAACATTCAGTACTTC.

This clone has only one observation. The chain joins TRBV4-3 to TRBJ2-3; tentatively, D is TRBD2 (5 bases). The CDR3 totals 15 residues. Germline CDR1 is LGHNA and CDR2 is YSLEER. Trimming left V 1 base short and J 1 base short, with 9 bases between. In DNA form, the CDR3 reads TGCGCCAGCAGCCAAGGAATCGGGGGCACAGATACGCAGTATTTT. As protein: CASSQGIGGTDTQYF.

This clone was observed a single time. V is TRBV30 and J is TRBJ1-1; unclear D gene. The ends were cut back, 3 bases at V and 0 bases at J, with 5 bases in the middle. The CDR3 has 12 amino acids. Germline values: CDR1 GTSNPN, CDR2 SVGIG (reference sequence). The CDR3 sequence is CAWSTLNTEAFF. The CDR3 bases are TGTGCCTGGAGCACACTGAACACTGAAGCTTTCTTT.

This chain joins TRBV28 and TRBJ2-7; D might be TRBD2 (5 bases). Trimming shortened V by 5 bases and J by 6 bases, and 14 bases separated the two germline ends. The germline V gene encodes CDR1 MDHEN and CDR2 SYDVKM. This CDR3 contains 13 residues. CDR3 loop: CASSPTRVAEQYF. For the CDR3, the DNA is TGTGCCAGCAGTCCAACTAGAGTAGCCGAGCAGTACTTC. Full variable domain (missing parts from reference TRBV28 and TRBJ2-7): DVKVTQSSRYLVKRTGEKVFLECVQDMDHENMFWYRQDPGLGLRLIYFSYDVKMKEKGDIPEGYSVSREKKERFSLILESASTNQTSMYLCASSPTRVAEQYFGPGTRLTVT.

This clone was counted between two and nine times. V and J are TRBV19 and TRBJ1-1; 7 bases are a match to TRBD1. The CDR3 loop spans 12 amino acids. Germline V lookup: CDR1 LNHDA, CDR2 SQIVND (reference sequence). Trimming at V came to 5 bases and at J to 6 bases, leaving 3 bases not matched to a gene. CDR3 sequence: CASSPTGSEAFF. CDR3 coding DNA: TGTGCCAGTAGTCCGACAGGGTCTGAAGCTTTCTTT.

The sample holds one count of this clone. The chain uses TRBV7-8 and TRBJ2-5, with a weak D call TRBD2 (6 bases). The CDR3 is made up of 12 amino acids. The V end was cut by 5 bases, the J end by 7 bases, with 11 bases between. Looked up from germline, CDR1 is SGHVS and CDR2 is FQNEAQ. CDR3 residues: CASSRGGGTQYF. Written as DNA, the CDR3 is TGTGCCAGCAGCAGGGGAGGTGGGACCCAGTACTTC. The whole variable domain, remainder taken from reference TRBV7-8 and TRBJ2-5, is GAGVSQSPRYKVAKRGQDVALRCDPISGHVSLFWYQQALGQGPEFLTYFQNEAQLDKSGLPSDRFFAERPEGSVSTLKIQRTQQEDSAVYLCASSRGGGTQYFGPGTRLLVL.

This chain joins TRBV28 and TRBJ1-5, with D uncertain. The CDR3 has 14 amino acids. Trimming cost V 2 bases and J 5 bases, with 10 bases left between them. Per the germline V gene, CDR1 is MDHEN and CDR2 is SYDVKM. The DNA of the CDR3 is TGTGCCAGCAGTTTACAGGCTGCTTATCAGCCCCAGCATTTT. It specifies CASSLQAAYQPQHF.